This T cell receptor beta chain is drawn from a study of cytomegalovirus exposure and HLA in healthy donors. Overall study: Most donors, around 81% of some 400 genotyped, fell in the Caucasian-associated ancestry cluster. Study conclusions and caveats: With further analysis later on, most CMV-associated TCR beta chains appeared HLA-restricted. Being productive about 87% or about 30% of the time was typical of most TCR beta V segments in an earlier analysis. Rates of TCR association differed by HLA locus in a later analysis, with DRB1 highest and HLA-C lowest.

Notes on this clone: The antigen remains unidentified.

The germline V gene has CDR1 SQVTM and CDR2 ANQGSEA. Trimming left V 4 bases short and J 5 bases short, with 9 bases between. CDR3 size: 12 residues. 60 Vbeta and 13 Jbeta primers were used in PCR. Produced via immunoSEQ multiplex PCR; TCRdb's table is partial and in-frame only. Of 170,000 or so clones detected, around three quarters appear once; the ten largest clones hold 1%. Sequencing was carried out using PBMCs. The receptor's source is a woman between 45 and 65 years old in good health and CMV-seropositive. The chain links TRBV29-1 to TRBJ1-5, with D possibly being TRBD1 (5 bases). This CDR3 reads CSVGGMDQPQHF. The CDR3 DNA reads TGCAGCGTTGGGGGCATGGATCAGCCCCAGCATTTT.